The present T cell receptor beta chain was sequenced within a study of early T cells in non-severe SARS-CoV-2 infection. Study summary: Sequencing input comprised bulk RNA from unsorted whole blood; chain pairing was not available.

Germline V gene data show CDR1 as MNHEY and CDR2 as SMNVEV (reference sequence). Trimming removed 5 bases at V and 1 base at J, with 13 bases between. The CDR3 is 15 residues long. Each CDR3 protein gets one entry after TCRdb re-called the 5' RACE reads with MiXCR. The top ten hold 7% to 10% of the sample, which has 45,000 or so distinct CDR3 sequences, less than 8.5% seen once. This clonotype was observed at least ten times. The sequence derives from an adult who was a healthcare worker with PCR-confirmed SARS-CoV-2 infection or an uninfected control (not recorded which). Sequencing was carried out using whole blood. The J gene is TRBJ2-3, the V gene TRBV27; D unresolved. Here the CDR3 DNA reads TGTGCCAGCAGTGCTGACGGTCGGGGCACAGATACGCAGTATTTT. Protein: CASSADGRGTDTQYF.